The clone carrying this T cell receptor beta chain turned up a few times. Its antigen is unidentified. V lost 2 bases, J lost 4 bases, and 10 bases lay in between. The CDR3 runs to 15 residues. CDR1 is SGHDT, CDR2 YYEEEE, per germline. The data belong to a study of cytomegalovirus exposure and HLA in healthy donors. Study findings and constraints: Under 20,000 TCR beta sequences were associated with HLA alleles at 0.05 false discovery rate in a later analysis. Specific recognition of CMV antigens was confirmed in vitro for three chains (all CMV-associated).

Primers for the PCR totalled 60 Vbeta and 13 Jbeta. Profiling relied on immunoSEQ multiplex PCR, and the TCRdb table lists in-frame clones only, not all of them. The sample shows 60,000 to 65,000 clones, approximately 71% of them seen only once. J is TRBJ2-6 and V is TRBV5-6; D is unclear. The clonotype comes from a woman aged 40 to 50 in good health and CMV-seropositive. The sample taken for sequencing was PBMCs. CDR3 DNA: TGTGCCAGCAGCTTAACGGGTTCCGGGGCCAACGTCCTGACTTTC. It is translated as CASSLTGSGANVLTF.